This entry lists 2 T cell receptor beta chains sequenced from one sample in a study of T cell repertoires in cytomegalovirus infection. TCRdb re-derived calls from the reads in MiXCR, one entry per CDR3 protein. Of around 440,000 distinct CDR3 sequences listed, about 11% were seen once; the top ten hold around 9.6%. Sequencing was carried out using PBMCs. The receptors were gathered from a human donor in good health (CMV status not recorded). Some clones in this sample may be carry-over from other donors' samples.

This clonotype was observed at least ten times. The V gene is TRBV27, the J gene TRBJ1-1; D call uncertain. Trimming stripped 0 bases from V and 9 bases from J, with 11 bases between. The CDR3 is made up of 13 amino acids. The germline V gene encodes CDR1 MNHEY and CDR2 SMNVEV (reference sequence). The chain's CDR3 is CASSLSGQFQAFF. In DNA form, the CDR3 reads TGTGCCAGCAGTTTATCAGGGCAGTTTCAAGCTTTCTTT.

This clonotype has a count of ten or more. In DNA form, the CDR3 reads TGTGCCAGCACCGTAACGACTAGCGGGACTTACAATGAGCAGTTCTTC. Its translation is CASTVTTSGTYNEQFF. This sequence joins TRBV6-6 and TRBJ2-1; 11 positions agree with TRBD2. The V gene's germline CDR1 is MNHNY and CDR2 SVGAGI (reference sequence). Trimming at V came to 7 bases and at J to 4 bases, leaving 9 bases not matched to a gene. The CDR3 extends over 16 amino acids.